The next 20 T cell receptor beta chains were all read from a single sample in a study of monozygotic twins with inflammatory bowel disease. Following a re-call of the 5' RACE reads, TCRdb has one entry per CDR3 protein and lacks DNA. Recorded for this sample: about 440,000 distinct CDR3 sequences. Source material: blood. All receptors derive from a human donor with ulcerative colitis or Crohn's disease, or a healthy co-twin of an affected twin (not recorded which).

This rearrangement joins TRBV18 to TRBJ1-4. Germline V gene lookup returns CDR1 KGHSH and CDR2 LQKENI. This CDR3 region has 15 residues. The CDR3 sequence is CASSPDRAPNEKLFF.

The chain carries TRBV7-2 and TRBJ1-2. Germline V gene lookup returns CDR1 SGHTA and CDR2 FQGNSA. The CDR3 has 15 residues. The CDR3 region is CASSPAGGPYYGYTF.

The chain uses TRBV3-1 and TRBJ2-1; TCRdb returns TRBD2, unconfirmable since there is no DNA. This CDR3 is built from 15 residues. From germline, CDR1 is LGHDT and CDR2 YNNKEL (reference sequence). Here the CDR3 reads CASSHGTSGGNKQFF.

The V call is TRBV5-6, the J call TRBJ2-2; TCRdb lists TRBD1, though no DNA is available to test this call. Germline V gene lookup returns CDR1 SGHDT and CDR2 YYEEEE. The CDR3 runs 16 residues. CDR3 residues: CASSLAAGGSTGELFF.

This chain links TRBV12-3 or TRBV12-4 with TRBJ2-2; TCRdb proposes TRBD1, but this gene call is untestable without DNA. The CDR3 has 15 amino acids. Here the CDR3 reads CASSWRQADTGELFF.

The chain joins TRBV12-3 or TRBV12-4 to TRBJ2-7; absent DNA, TCRdb's TRBD1 call cannot be checked. The CDR3 length is 14 residues. Here the CDR3 reads CASSPPGLLGGQYF.

This chain joins TRBV4-1 and TRBJ1-1; TCRdb returns TRBD1, unconfirmable since there is no DNA. The germline CDR1 and CDR2 sequences are MGHRA and YSYEKL. This CDR3 spans 14 amino acids. The CDR3 is CASSRGMARDEAFF.

V is TRBV5-1 and J is TRBJ2-1; the TCRdb D gene call, TRBD2, has no DNA to confirm it. The CDR3 runs to 14 residues. Germline CDR1 and CDR2: SGHRS and YFSETQ. CDR3 protein: CASSLGDYRNEQFF.

The V and J genes are TRBV12-3 or TRBV12-4 and TRBJ1-5. CDR3 length: 17 residues. CDR3 sequence: CASSKPINVGSNQPQHF.

The CDR3 region is CASSLRQGNYGYTF. The V and J genes are TRBV5-6 and TRBJ1-2; TCRdb lists TRBD1, though no DNA is available to test this call. CDR1 and CDR2 from the germline V gene are SGHDT and YYEEEE. This CDR3 is 14 amino acids long. Based on the CDR3 plus reference TRBV5-6 and TRBJ1-2, the full variable domain is DAGVTQSPTHLIKTRGQQVTLRCSPKSGHDTVSWYQQALGQGPQFIFQYYEEEERQRGNFPDRFSGHQFPNYSSELNVNALLLGDSALYLCASSLRQGNYGYTFGSGTRLTVV.

CDR3 in amino acids: CASSTIQGITEAFF. The V gene is TRBV19, the J gene TRBJ1-1; there is no DNA to check the TCRdb D call of TRBD1. The length of the CDR3 is 14 residues. Per germline, CDR1 LNHDA and CDR2 SQIVND (reference sequence).

V is TRBV5-1 and J is TRBJ2-1; TCRdb lists TRBD2, though no DNA is available to test this call. Germline V gives CDR1 SGHRS, CDR2 YFSETQ. CDR3 length: 15 amino acids. The CDR3 sequence: CASSLGATGGNEQFF.

The genes are TRBV18 and TRBJ1-2. The CDR3 is 15 amino acids. The V gene's germline CDR1 is KGHSH and CDR2 LQKENI. The CDR3 spells CASSPMPSGMDGYTF. Together with reference TRBV18 and TRBJ1-2, the CDR3 gives the full variable domain: NAGVMQNPRHLVRRRGQEARLRCSPMKGHSHVYWYRQLPEEGLKFMVYLQKENIIDESGMPKERFSAEFPKEGPSILRIQQVVRGDSAAYFCASSPMPSGMDGYTFGSGTRLTVV.

The CDR3 sequence is CASSLSAGSNEKLFF. This chain uses TRBV28 with TRBJ1-4. The germline gives CDR1 MDHEN, CDR2 SYDVKM. The CDR3 contains 15 residues.

V is TRBV6-1 and J is TRBJ1-2; TCRdb picks TRBD1, but there is no DNA to check that call. The germline V gene has CDR1 MNHNS and CDR2 SASEGT. This CDR3 comprises 16 residues. CDR3 loop: CASIQQGHLDLYGYTF.

The rearrangement links TRBV7-8 to TRBJ1-5; TCRdb outputs TRBD1, but without DNA this stays unchecked. Germline CDR1 SGHVS, CDR2 FQNEAQ. This CDR3 spans 18 amino acids. CDR3 protein: CASSLEEAGGYSNQPQHF.

The rearrangement links TRBV30 to TRBJ2-2; checking the TCRdb D call of TRBD2 is not possible without DNA. The CDR3 has 15 residues. Per germline, CDR1 GTSNPN and CDR2 SVGIG (reference sequence). The CDR3 protein is CAWSGGPYNTGELFF.

The rearrangement joins TRBV5-6 to TRBJ1-1. The CDR3 contains 15 residues. Germline V gives CDR1 SGHDT, CDR2 YYEEEE. Here the CDR3 reads CASSFRGPRNTEAFF. Full variable domain (missing parts from reference TRBV5-6 and TRBJ1-1): DAGVTQSPTHLIKTRGQQVTLRCSPKSGHDTVSWYQQALGQGPQFIFQYYEEEERQRGNFPDRFSGHQFPNYSSELNVNALLLGDSALYLCASSFRGPRNTEAFFGQGTRLTVV.

The chain has TRBV14 and TRBJ1-2; TCRdb names TRBD1, which stays unverified in the absence of DNA. The CDR3 loop spans 15 amino acids. Germline V gene sequence: CDR1 SGHDN, CDR2 FVKESK. CDR3 sequence reads: CASSLTGTGSYGYTF.

This chain connects TRBV5-1 to TRBJ1-2; no DNA is available, so the TRBD1 call from TCRdb remains unchecked. CDR3 length: 16 amino acids. In germline, CDR1 is SGHRS, CDR2 YFSETQ. Here the CDR3 reads CASSLLLFRGAGGYTF.